The 32 T cell receptor beta chains in this list originate from one sample, sequenced in a study of technical replicates of blood from four donors. Produced via immunoSEQ multiplex PCR; TCRdb's table is partial and in-frame only. The profile shows 60,000 to 90,000 clones, approximately 95% of them singletons. Sequences were obtained from T cells isolated from PBMCs. The source of these receptors is a human donor in good health.

V gene TRBV5-6 combines with J gene TRBJ1-1; D gene ambiguous. V lost 2 bases and J 6 bases, leaving 14 bases between the germline ends. The germline V gene has CDR1 SGHDT and CDR2 YYEEEE. The CDR3 is made up of 14 amino acids. This chain's CDR3 is CASSFLSGFPEAFF. The DNA of the CDR3 is TGTGCCAGCAGCTTTCTGTCGGGTTTCCCTGAAGCTTTCTTT.

This clone showed up just once. The V and J genes are TRBV10-1 and TRBJ2-1; a possible D gene is TRBD2 (6 bases). This CDR3 is built from 16 residues. Per germline, CDR1 WNHNN and CDR2 SYGVQD (reference sequence). The V and J ends lost 0 bases and 2 bases respectively, with 11 bases between them. CDR3 coding DNA: TGCGCCAGCAGTGAGTCGGGCGGGGTGGCCTACAATGAGCAGTTCTTC. It specifies CASSESGGVAYNEQFF.

This chain uses TRBV7-9 with TRBJ2-1; D is unresolved. V lost 1 base, J lost 9 bases, and 10 bases lay in between. The CDR3 loop spans 13 amino acids. Looked up from germline, CDR1 is SEHNR and CDR2 is FQNEAQ (reference sequence). The CDR3 is CASSLVSGAEQFF. CDR3 DNA sequence: TGTGCCAGCAGCTTAGTAAGTGGAGCTGAGCAGTTCTTC.

The chain carries TRBV7-2 and TRBJ2-2; the match to TRBD2 covers 11 bases. V was clipped by 5 bases and J by 6 bases; unmatched bases: 5. Germline CDR1 and CDR2: SGHTA and FQGNSA. The CDR3 is 15 amino acids. CDR3 sequence: CASSLTSGGSGELFF. The CDR3 DNA sequence: TGTGCCAGCAGCCTCACTAGCGGGGGCTCCGGGGAGCTGTTTTTT.

This chain joins TRBV19 and TRBJ1-2; D is unresolved. From germline, CDR1 is LNHDA and CDR2 SQIVND (reference sequence). V shed 4 bases and J shed 2 bases, with 14 bases lying between them. The CDR3 totals 15 residues. Here the CDR3 reads CASSTMTQANYGYTF. CDR3 nucleotide sequence: TGTGCCAGTAGTACCATGACCCAGGCCAACTATGGCTACACCTTC.

In its sample, this clone was seen once. In DNA form, the CDR3 reads TGTGCCAGCAGCCACCCCCCAGGGGCCATTAACTATGGCTACACCTTC. This gives the protein CASSHPPGAINYGYTF. This chain uses TRBV5-4 with TRBJ1-2; D may be TRBD1 (6 bases). Trimming removed 4 bases from V and 1 base from J, with 17 bases in between. CDR3 length: 16 residues. The V gene's germline CDR1 is SGHNT and CDR2 YYREEE (reference sequence).

The chain recombines TRBV7-9 with TRBJ1-5; 11 bases match TRBD1. The CDR3 runs 15 residues. Germline CDR1 is SEHNR and CDR2 is FQNEAQ (reference sequence). Unmatched junction bases numbered 6, after V lost 5 bases and J lost 6 bases. CDR3 amino acids: CASSGQGAQGQPQHF. CDR3 in DNA: TGTGCCAGCAGCGGACAGGGGGCGCAGGGTCAGCCCCAGCATTTT.

The chain is built from TRBV2 and TRBJ1-5; possibly TRBD1 for D (5 bases). Germline CDR1 SNHLY, CDR2 FYNNEI. Trimming removed 0 bases from V and 1 base from J, with 16 bases in between. The CDR3 is made up of 18 amino acids. The CDR3 region has the DNA TGTGCCAGCAGTGAAGCAGCGAACATACAGGCGAGCAATCAGCCCCAGCATTTT. Protein sequence: CASSEAANIQASNQPQHF.

The chain combines TRBV6-5 with TRBJ2-1, with 9 bases fitting TRBD1. CDR1 is MNHEY, CDR2 SVGAGI, per germline. This CDR3 has 14 amino acids. V shed 2 bases and J 9 bases; nucleotides not matched to a gene: 5. The DNA of the CDR3 is TGTGCCAGCAGTTACCGGGACAGGGTTGGTGAGCAGTTCTTC. It is translated as CASSYRDRVGEQFF.

The rearrangement links TRBV19 to TRBJ2-7; TRBD1 aligns across 7 bases. Germline CDR1 LNHDA, CDR2 SQIVND (reference sequence). This CDR3 comprises 12 residues. Trimming took 8 bases from V and 2 from J; bases not matched to a gene: 3. The CDR3 DNA reads TGTGCCAGTGGGACAGCGGCCTACGAGCAGTACTTC. Residues: CASGTAAYEQYF.

This rearrangement joins TRBV6-5 to TRBJ2-7, with D tentatively TRBD1 (6 bases). Trimming pared 6 bases from V and 3 bases from J, leaving 15 bases between. This CDR3 region has 14 residues. Per the germline V gene, CDR1 is MNHEY and CDR2 is SVGAGI. The CDR3 nucleotides are TGTGCCAGCAGGCGGCCGGGACACAACTACGAGCAGTACTTC. Protein: CASRRPGHNYEQYF.

The chain has TRBV7-9 and TRBJ2-7; 11 nucleotides align to TRBD2. V lost 4 bases to trimming and J lost 0 bases; unmatched junction nucleotides: 11. There are 18 residues in the CDR3. The germline gives CDR1 SEHNR, CDR2 FQNEAQ (reference sequence). In nucleotides, the CDR3 is TGTGCCAGCAGCTCCACCTTTAGCGGGAGGGGGAGCTCCTACGAGCAGTACTTC. It specifies CASSSTFSGRGSSYEQYF. Using reference TRBV7-9 and TRBJ2-7 for the parts outside the CDR3, the full variable domain is DTGVSQNPRHKITKRGQNVTFRCDPISEHNRLYWYRQTLGQGPEFLTYFQNEAQLEKSRLLSDRFSAERPKGSFSTLEIQRTEQGDSAMYLCASSSTFSGRGSSYEQYFGPGTRLTVT.

The rearrangement uses TRBV5-4 and TRBJ1-6; no clear D. Looked up from germline, CDR1 is SGHNT and CDR2 is YYREEE (reference sequence). The CDR3 length is 14 residues. Trimming took 0 bases from V and 10 from J, leaving 11 bases between them. The CDR3 region is CASSLGEVRSPLHF. The CDR3 DNA is TGTGCCAGCAGCTTGGGAGAGGTTCGCTCACCCCTCCACTTT. Full variable domain (rest looked up from reference TRBV5-4 and TRBJ1-6): ETGVTQSPTHLIKTRGQQVTLRCSSQSGHNTVSWYQQALGQGPQFIFQYYREEENGRGNFPPRFSGLQFPNYSSELNVNALELDDSALYLCASSLGEVRSPLHFGNGTRLTVT.

The CDR3 DNA reads TGTGCCAGCAGGTTTTTGTACAAAGCTGTAACATTGAGGCGGACTGAAGCTTTCTTT. Amino acids: CASRFLYKAVTLRRTEAFF. The V and J genes are TRBV28 and TRBJ1-1; no reliable D call. The V gene lost 6 bases and the J gene lost 5 bases, with 31 bases spanning the gap. Germline V gene data show CDR1 as MDHEN and CDR2 as SYDVKM. The CDR3 is made up of 19 amino acids.

The V gene is TRBV30, the J gene TRBJ1-2; 7 nucleotides match TRBD1. CDR1 and CDR2 from the germline V gene are GTSNPN and SVGIG (reference sequence). The CDR3 is 14 amino acids. J lost 4 bases, V lost 3 bases, and 8 bases had no gene match. The CDR3 loop reads CAWRADRLGYGYTF. CDR3 nucleotides: TGTGCCTGGAGAGCGGACAGGTTAGGCTATGGCTACACCTTC.

The genes are TRBV30 and TRBJ1-2; a possible D gene is TRBD1 (5 bases). Trimming shortened V by 0 bases and J by 3 bases, and 11 bases separated the two germline ends. CDR1 GTSNPN and CDR2 SVGIG come from the germline V gene (reference sequence). The CDR3 runs 14 residues. The CDR3 sequence: CAWSVGATYYGYTF. The CDR3 region has the DNA TGTGCCTGGAGTGTAGGGGCCACCTACTATGGCTACACCTTC.

This sequence joins TRBV18 and TRBJ2-7, with 10 bases matching TRBD2. CDR1 and CDR2 from the germline V gene are KGHSH and LQKENI. J was trimmed by 2 bases and V by 4 bases; bases with no gene match: 5. This CDR3 is 15 amino acids long. The CDR3 region has the DNA TGTGCCAGCTCACTGACTAGCGGGTCTCCCTACGAGCAGTACTTC. Translated, it gives CASSLTSGSPYEQYF.

The chain combines TRBV6-5 with TRBJ2-1, with 12 bases lining up with TRBD2. The V gene's germline CDR1 is MNHEY and CDR2 SVGAGI. V shed 5 bases and J 9 bases; nucleotides not matched to a gene: 8. This CDR3 region has 15 residues. The CDR3 coding sequence is TGTGCCAGCAGTCCCCCGGGACTAGCGGGCTCTGAGCAGTTCTTC. It yields the protein CASSPPGLAGSEQFF.

The V call is TRBV28, the J call TRBJ1-6, with a possible D match to TRBD1 (5 bases). Trimming shortened V by 3 bases and J by 9 bases, and 12 bases separated the two germline ends. Germline CDR1 is MDHEN and CDR2 is SYDVKM. CDR3 size: 14 residues. The CDR3 spells CASSFPGRSSPLHF. The CDR3 coding sequence is TGTGCCAGCAGTTTCCCAGGGCGTAGTTCACCCCTCCACTTT.

The chain couples TRBV28 to TRBJ2-6, with D tentatively TRBD1 (6 bases). The CDR3 covers 16 residues. Trimming took 3 bases from V and 4 from J, leaving 13 bases between them. Germline V gene lookup returns CDR1 MDHEN and CDR2 SYDVKM. The CDR3 here is CASSFLGGTGANVLTF. In DNA form, the CDR3 reads TGTGCCAGCAGTTTTCTTGGGGGCACCGGGGCCAACGTCCTGACTTTC.

The chain links TRBV11-3 to TRBJ2-7, with D possibly TRBD1 on 5 matching bases. Per the germline V gene, CDR1 is SGHNT and CDR2 is YENEEA. CDR3 size: 13 residues. Trimming removed 6 bases at V and 6 bases at J, with 15 bases between. This CDR3 is CASSVGREGEQYF. The CDR3 nucleotides are TGTGCCAGCAGTGTTGGCAGGGAAGGCGAGCAGTACTTC.

The rearrangement links TRBV13 to TRBJ2-7; perhaps TRBD1 as D (5 bases). Deletions cut 1 base from V and 3 bases from J, with 7 bases between. The CDR3 length is 13 residues. The germline V gene encodes CDR1 PRHDT and CDR2 FYEKMQ (reference sequence). The CDR3 is CASSLAQGYEQYF. CDR3 nucleotides: TGTGCCAGCAGCTTAGCCCAGGGCTACGAGCAGTACTTC.

V and J are TRBV7-9 and TRBJ1-3; TRBD1 matches at 8 bases. The CDR3 runs to 18 residues. Germline V gives CDR1 SEHNR, CDR2 FQNEAQ (reference sequence). V was pared by 5 bases and J by 0 bases, with 12 bases of the junction left unmatched. The CDR3 sequence is CASSPIPTGAGSGNTIYF. The CDR3 bases are TGTGCCAGCAGCCCCATTCCGACAGGGGCGGGCTCTGGAAACACCATATATTTT.

The chain uses TRBV20-1 and TRBJ1-1; D uncertain. V dropped 3 bases and J dropped 5 bases, with 7 bases sitting between them. CDR1 is DFQATT and CDR2 is SNEGSKA in the germline V gene (reference sequence). There are 11 residues in the CDR3. In DNA, the CDR3 is TGCAGTGCTAGGCGGGTTACTGAAGCTTTCTTT. Its protein is CSARRVTEAFF.

This rearrangement joins TRBV6-5 to TRBJ1-5; 9 bases fit TRBD1. CDR3 length equals 15 residues. Trimming cost V 6 bases and J 3 bases; bases outside gene matches: 6. The germline V gene has CDR1 MNHEY and CDR2 SVGAGI. In DNA form, the CDR3 reads TGTGCCAGCAGGAGGACAGGGGCCTTCAATCAGCCCCAGCATTTT. This sequence encodes CASRRTGAFNQPQHF.

The gene calls are TRBV28 and TRBJ2-7, with D perhaps TRBD2 (6 bases). Per germline, CDR1 MDHEN and CDR2 SYDVKM. This CDR3 has 14 amino acids. The germline V and J ends were trimmed by 2 bases and 2 bases, with 10 bases remaining between them. The CDR3 nucleotides read TGTGCCAGCAGTTTAGCTGGCGGGGCCTACGAGCAGTACTTC. As protein: CASSLAGGAYEQYF.

This chain links TRBV5-1 with TRBJ2-3; 7 positions match TRBD1. Germline values: CDR1 SGHRS, CDR2 YFSETQ. The length of the CDR3 is 15 residues. V was pared by 3 bases and J by 2 bases, with 6 bases of the junction left unmatched. In DNA form, the CDR3 reads TGCGCCAGCAGCTCGGGACAGTTGCTCACAGATACGCAGTATTTT. Its protein is CASSSGQLLTDTQYF.

This clone was detected only once. The genes are TRBV27 and TRBJ1-2; 9 bases align to TRBD1. The CDR3 has 13 residues. Trimming took 6 bases from V and 4 from J; bases not matched to a gene: 3. Germline V gives CDR1 MNHEY, CDR2 SMNVEV (reference sequence). Here the CDR3 DNA reads TGTGCCAGCAGGGACAGGGGTAGCTATGGCTACACCTTC. This encodes CASRDRGSYGYTF.

V usage is TRBV29-1 and J usage is TRBJ2-2, with 7 positions matching TRBD2. Germline CDR1 reads SQVTM; CDR2 reads ANQGSEA. The CDR3 totals 16 residues. With 7 bases clipped from V and 3 bases from J, the junction kept 14 bases outside the gene matches. The CDR3 here is CSARGQAGEDTGELFF. Written as DNA, the CDR3 is TGCAGCGCGAGAGGGCAGGCGGGGGAGGACACCGGGGAGCTGTTTTTT.

The genes are TRBV7-2 and TRBJ2-2; 8 nucleotides match TRBD2. The length of the CDR3 is 18 residues. With 5 bases clipped from V and 4 bases from J, the junction kept 15 bases outside the gene matches. The germline gives CDR1 SGHTA, CDR2 FQGNSA. The CDR3 spells CASSHPRLAGLITGELFF. The CDR3 DNA is TGTGCCAGCAGCCATCCCCGGCTAGCGGGTCTTATCACCGGGGAGCTGTTTTTT.

The rearrangement uses TRBV7-2 and TRBJ1-2, with D possibly TRBD1 on 6 matching bases. The CDR3 totals 14 residues. Trimming stripped 10 bases from V and 4 bases from J, with 19 bases between. Looked up from germline, CDR1 is SGHTA and CDR2 is FQGNSA. CDR3 residues: CATSQDTGIYGYTF. The DNA for the CDR3 is TGTGCCACCTCCCAAGACACAGGGATCTATGGCTACACCTTC.

V and J are TRBV5-4 and TRBJ2-1; D perhaps matches TRBD2 (6 bases). Germline-derived CDR1 and CDR2 are SGHNT and YYREEE (reference sequence). V lost 7 bases to trimming and J lost 7 bases, with 18 bases between them. The CDR3 consists of 14 residues. CDR3 loop: CASPDSGPGNEQFF. In DNA form, the CDR3 reads TGTGCCAGCCCGGATAGCGGACCCGGGAATGAGCAGTTCTTC.